This T cell receptor beta chain was found in a study of T cells in women clearing cervical HPV infection. Study-wide background: Case blood was drawn when the lesion was first found; control blood after infection became undetectable. Study results and caveats: Richness differences could reflect unmeasured T-cell content per sample.

Generated by immunoSEQ multiplex PCR, the TCRdb table keeps only in-frame clones and is missing some. This sample's table has 45,000 to 55,000 clones. The CDR3 is made up of 15 amino acids. The germline CDR1 and CDR2 sequences are SGHTA and FQGNSA. Prevalent HPV16 infections were excluded; only incident single HPV16 infections included. To note about this clone: The target antigen is unknown. The sequence runs out 3 residues before the end of the CDR3; the remainder is reconstructed from the germline J gene.

Specimen: blood buffy coat. The source is a woman between 18 and 70 years old with a cervical HPV16 infection that either progressed to CIN3+ or cleared (not recorded which). The genes are TRBV7-2 and TRBJ1-2; 10 bases are shared with TRBD1. The DNA read from the CDR3 is TGTGCCAGCAGCCCCCGGACAGGGGGGTTCTACGAC. Protein: CASSPRTGGFYD. The whole CDR3 reads CASSPRTGGFYDYTF.